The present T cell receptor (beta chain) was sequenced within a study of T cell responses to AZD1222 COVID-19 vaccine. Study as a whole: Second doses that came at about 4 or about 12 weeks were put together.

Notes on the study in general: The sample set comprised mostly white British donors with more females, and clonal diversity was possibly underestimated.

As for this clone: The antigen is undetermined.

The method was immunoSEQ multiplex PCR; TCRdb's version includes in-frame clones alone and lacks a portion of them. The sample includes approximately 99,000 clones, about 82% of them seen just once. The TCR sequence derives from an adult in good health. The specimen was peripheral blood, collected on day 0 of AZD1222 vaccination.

In DNA, the CDR3 is TGTGCCAGCAGTGAAGGCTCCTCCTACAATGAGCAGTTCTTC. This translates into CASSEGSSYNEQFF. The chain combines TRBV6-1 with TRBJ2-1, with D unresolved. The CDR3 is 14 amino acids. The V gene lost 1 base and the J gene lost 0 bases, with 4 bases spanning the gap. Germline CDR1 is MNHNS and CDR2 is SASEGT.